The 17 T cell receptor beta chains below were found in one sample sequenced in a study of blood T cell repertoires in COVID-19. The data were produced by immunoSEQ multiplex PCR, yet TCRdb's version contains in-frame clones alone and is incomplete. This sample carries approximately 100,000 clones, around 85% of them seen once, and the ten largest clones take 20%. The sample consisted of peripheral blood. The receptors were gathered from a man between 65 and 85 years old with active or convalescent COVID-19.

The chain carries TRBV7-9 and TRBJ2-7, with D uncertain. Germline CDR1 is SEHNR and CDR2 is FQNEAQ (reference sequence). CDR3 length equals 12 residues. The germline V and J ends were trimmed by 1 base and 6 bases, with 7 bases remaining between them. The CDR3 DNA sequence: TGTGCCAGCAGCTTAGAATCTCCCGAGCAGTACTTC. This encodes CASSLESPEQYF. Drawing the rest from reference TRBV7-9 and TRBJ2-7, the complete variable domain is DTGVSQNPRHKITKRGQNVTFRCDPISEHNRLYWYRQTLGQGPEFLTYFQNEAQLEKSRLLSDRFSAERPKGSFSTLEIQRTEQGDSAMYLCASSLESPEQYFGPGTRLTVT.

The chain links TRBV5-5 to TRBJ1-2; possible D gene TRBD1, 5 bases. CDR1 SGHKS and CDR2 YYEKEE come from the germline V gene (reference sequence). Between the trimmed V and J ends, which lost 1 base and 5 bases, there was a span of 9 bases. The CDR3 spans 13 residues. The CDR3: CASSLPGFYGYTF. The CDR3 nucleotides are TGTGCCAGCAGCTTGCCAGGGTTTTATGGCTACACCTTC.

In its sample, this clone was seen a few times. The rearrangement joins TRBV5-5 to TRBJ1-5, with a weak D call TRBD1 (6 bases). Germline V gene data show CDR1 as SGHKS and CDR2 as YYEKEE (reference sequence). The CDR3 loop spans 15 amino acids. V was shortened by 4 bases and J by 4 bases, with 15 bases between the two germline ends. The chain's CDR3 is CASSTTGLSNQPQHF. The CDR3 DNA reads TGTGCCAGCAGCACCACAGGGCTAAGTAATCAGCCCCAGCATTTT.

This clone was observed a single time. This chain joins TRBV5-5 and TRBJ1-2; no firm D call. Germline CDR1 reads SGHKS; CDR2 reads YYEKEE (reference sequence). CDR3 length: 13 residues. The germline V and J ends were trimmed by 1 base and 2 bases, with 6 bases remaining between them. This chain's CDR3 is CASSLQQNYGYTF. The CDR3 DNA reads as TGTGCCAGCAGCTTGCAACAGAACTATGGCTACACCTTC.

This chain links TRBV5-4 with TRBJ1-6; 11 bases align to TRBD1. Looked up from germline, CDR1 is SGHNT and CDR2 is YYREEE (reference sequence). V was pared by 3 bases and J by 9 bases, with 5 bases of the junction left unmatched. This CDR3 region has 15 residues. The DNA for the CDR3 is TGTGCCAGCAGCTCATCTGGGACAGGGGGTTCACCCCTCCACTTT. Protein sequence: CASSSSGTGGSPLHF.

This clone was observed a few times. The chain joins TRBV5-1 to TRBJ2-1; 7 bases map to TRBD2. The germline V gene has CDR1 SGHRS and CDR2 YFSETQ. With V trimmed by 0 bases and J by 15 bases, 3 bases remained unmatched. This CDR3 comprises 11 residues. CDR3 coding DNA: TGCGCCAGCAGCTTGGGGGACTATCCGTTCTTC. Protein sequence: CASSLGDYPFF. Looking up the rest from reference TRBV5-1 and TRBJ2-1 gives the full variable domain: KAGVTQTPRYLIKTRGQQVTLSCSPISGHRSVSWYQQTPGQGLQFLFEYFSETQRNKGNFPGRFSGRQFSNSRSEMNVSTLELGDSALYLCASSLGDYPFFGPGTRLTVL.

The chain has TRBV3-1 (or the pseudogene TRBV3-2) and TRBJ2-7, with 7 bases lining up with TRBD2. V shed 10 bases and J 1 base; nucleotides not matched to a gene: 7. Germline V gene lookup returns CDR1 LGHDT and CDR2 YNNKEL (reference sequence). The CDR3 consists of 13 residues. The chain's CDR3 is CATRGERSYEQYF. The CDR3 bases are TGTGCCACACGGGGGGAGAGGTCCTACGAGCAGTACTTC.

V usage is TRBV2 and J usage is TRBJ1-1; no firm D call. Germline CDR1 is SNHLY and CDR2 is FYNNEI. The length of the CDR3 is 14 residues. Trimming took 3 bases from V and 8 from J, leaving 16 bases between them. CDR3 coding DNA: TGTGCCAGCAGTGACGTGTCACAAAGTACCGAAGCTTTCTTT. This translates into CASSDVSQSTEAFF.

The table lists this clone with a few counts. The chain carries TRBV18 and TRBJ2-7, with 9 bases that match TRBD2. The CDR3 covers 15 residues. Germline values: CDR1 KGHSH, CDR2 LQKENI. Germline trimming cut 3 bases from V and 5 bases from J; bases unmatched to any gene: 8. The CDR3 DNA is TGTGCCAGCTCACCGGGTGGAGCGGGAGGAGACGAGCAGTACTTC. Translated: CASSPGGAGGDEQYF. The entire variable domain, with the rest obtained from reference TRBV18 and TRBJ2-7, is as follows: NAGVMQNPRHLVRRRGQEARLRCSPMKGHSHVYWYRQLPEEGLKFMVYLQKENIIDESGMPKERFSAEFPKEGPSILRIQQVVRGDSAAYFCASSPGGAGGDEQYFGPGTRLTVT.

V is TRBV10-1 and J is TRBJ1-1, with TRBD1 matching over 7 bases. In germline, CDR1 is WNHNN, CDR2 SYGVQD (reference sequence). The CDR3 spans 14 residues. J was trimmed by 3 bases and V by 7 bases; bases with no gene match: 8. The CDR3 is CASKLYRGDTEAFF. The CDR3 DNA is TGCGCCAGCAAGCTATACAGGGGAGACACTGAAGCTTTCTTT.

V gene TRBV18 combines with J gene TRBJ1-4; weak D call: TRBD1 (5 bases). The V and J ends lost 6 bases and 5 bases respectively, with 13 bases between them. Germline V gene data show CDR1 as KGHSH and CDR2 as LQKENI. The CDR3 loop spans 14 amino acids. CDR3 coding DNA: TGTGCCAGCTCGGAGCGGGACGGAAATGAAAAACTGTTTTTT. This encodes CASSERDGNEKLFF. Drawing the rest from reference TRBV18 and TRBJ1-4, the complete variable domain is NAGVMQNPRHLVRRRGQEARLRCSPMKGHSHVYWYRQLPEEGLKFMVYLQKENIIDESGMPKERFSAEFPKEGPSILRIQQVVRGDSAAYFCASSERDGNEKLFFGSGTQLSVL.

The chain joins TRBV24-1 to TRBJ2-5; possibly TRBD1 for D (5 bases). Germline CDR1 KGHDR, CDR2 SFDVKD. Trimming removed 3 bases from V and 5 bases from J, with 18 bases in between. This CDR3 region has 16 residues. In nucleotides, the CDR3 is TGTGCCACCAGTGATCCGCGTCCTCCCAGGGTCGAGACCCAGTACTTC. As protein: CATSDPRPPRVETQYF.

This clone was detected only once. The chain joins TRBV5-1 to TRBJ2-3, with 7 bases identical to TRBD1. Germline CDR1 and CDR2: SGHRS and YFSETQ. This CDR3 contains 14 residues. V was clipped by 2 bases and J by 2 bases; unmatched bases: 2. The chain's CDR3 is CASSLQGPTDTQYF. Here the CDR3 DNA reads TGCGCCAGCAGCTTACAGGGGCCCACAGATACGCAGTATTTT.

This clone was found once. This rearrangement joins TRBV6-5 to TRBJ2-7; 10 bases match TRBD2. Germline V gene data show CDR1 as MNHEY and CDR2 as SVGAGI. Trimming at V came to 8 bases and at J to 0 bases, leaving 7 bases not matched to a gene. The CDR3 has 15 amino acids. The CDR3 spells CASALSGGTSYEQYF. CDR3 in DNA: TGTGCCAGCGCCCTTAGCGGGGGGACCTCCTACGAGCAGTACTTC.

The chain joins TRBV28 to TRBJ2-3, with unresolved D. Per the germline V gene, CDR1 is MDHEN and CDR2 is SYDVKM. The CDR3 has 16 residues. V was cut by 5 bases and J by 0 bases, with 15 bases left in between. The CDR3 nucleotides read TGTGCCAGCAGTCACCGGTTTCAAGCTAGCACAGATACGCAGTATTTT. Translated: CASSHRFQASTDTQYF.

The chain uses TRBV6-5 and TRBJ1-2, with TRBD1 matching 7 bases. The germline CDR1 and CDR2 sequences are MNHEY and SVGAGI. CDR3 length equals 15 residues. Germline trimming cut 6 bases from V and 11 bases from J; bases unmatched to any gene: 18. CDR3 protein: CASRPPFRDSAGYTF. In DNA form, the CDR3 reads TGTGCCAGCAGACCTCCTTTCCGGGACAGTGCTGGGTACACCTTC.

In its sample, this clone was seen once. The J gene is TRBJ2-5, the V gene TRBV18, with a possible D match to TRBD1 (6 bases). The CDR3 has 15 residues. The germline V and J ends were trimmed by 2 bases and 3 bases, with 13 bases remaining between them. Germline CDR1 KGHSH, CDR2 LQKENI. The CDR3 loop is CASSPISPGEETQYF. In nucleotides, the CDR3 is TGTGCCAGCTCACCAATTTCCCCAGGGGAAGAGACCCAGTACTTC.